This is a list of T cell receptor beta chains from one sample in a study of blood T cell repertoires in COVID-19. Only in-frame clones appear in the TCRdb table, and some are missing; sequencing was by immunoSEQ multiplex PCR. The sample carries approximately 200,000 clones, 85% recorded once. Sequenced material: PBMCs or T cells enriched from blood (not recorded which). These receptors were collected from a man aged 35-49 years who had recovered from COVID-19. Both conserved end residues are part of each CDR3. The D gene is left open where the match is weak. Size is stated for part of the rows, as once, few or many counts, or as a class when the clone is expanded.

j_call	clone_size	d_call	v_call	cdr3_nt	cdr3_aa
TRBJ2-1	NA	TRBD1	TRBV19	TGTGCCAGTAGCTCAGGGGGCTACAATGAGCAGTTCTTC	CASSSGGYNEQFF
TRBJ2-7	few	NA	TRBV19	TGTGCCAGTACATCTAGCAGCTACGAGCAGTACTTC	CASTSSSYEQYF
TRBJ2-5	NA	TRBD1	TRBV3-1/TRBV3-2	TGTGCCAGCAGCCCAGAGGACAGGGAGGAGACCCAGTACTTC	CASSPEDREETQYF
TRBJ2-7	NA	TRBD2	TRBV12-3/TRBV12-4	TGTGCCAGCAGTGTGCGGGAGACGAGCGAGCAGTACTTC	CASSVRETSEQYF
TRBJ1-1	NA	NA	TRBV5-1	TGCGCCAGCAGCTTGGCAGGGAACACTGAAGCTTTCTTT	CASSLAGNTEAFF
TRBJ1-1	NA	NA	TRBV5-1	TGCGCCAGCAGCTTGGTGGACCGGCGGAGGACTGAAGCTTTCTTT	CASSLVDRRRTEAFF
TRBJ2-1	NA	TRBD2	TRBV6-1	TGTGCCAGCAGTGATCGGGTAGCGGGCATCCCAAATTACAATGAGCAGTTCTTC	CASSDRVAGIPNYNEQFF
TRBJ1-5	NA	NA	TRBV28	TGTGCCAGCACCCCCCCAGGGCGTTATCAGCCCCAGCATTTT	CASTPPGRYQPQHF
TRBJ1-6	NA	NA	TRBV3-1/TRBV3-2	TGTGCCAGCAGCCAAGTTGAGTTCTCCTATAATTCACCCCTCCACTTT	CASSQVEFSYNSPLHF
TRBJ1-5	NA	NA	TRBV25-1	TGTGCCAGCAGTGAAGGACAGCTAGACAATCAGCCCCAGCATTTT	CASSEGQLDNQPQHF
TRBJ2-7	NA	TRBD2	TRBV15	TGTGCCACCAGCAGTCTAGCGGGATCCGACTTCTACGAGCAGTACTTC	CATSSLAGSDFYEQYF
TRBJ2-2	few	NA	TRBV12-3/TRBV12-4	TGTGCCAGCAGATCCAGGGGGGAGCTGTTTTTT	CASRSRGELFF
TRBJ2-1	NA	NA	TRBV7-3	TGTGCCAGCAGCTCTTCTACCGGCAATGAGCAGTTCTTC	CASSSSTGNEQFF
TRBJ2-1	NA	NA	TRBV24-1	TGTGCCACCAGTGATTCAGGGGCCGTTACTTCCTACAATGAGCAGTTCTTC	CATSDSGAVTSYNEQFF
TRBJ2-1	NA	NA	TRBV4-3	TGCGCCAGCAGCCAAGGATGGGGGGAGACCTGGTACAATGAGCAGTTCTTC	CASSQGWGETWYNEQFF
TRBJ2-7	NA	NA	TRBV30	TGTGCCTGGGACACTAGCAACTCCTACGAGCAGTACTTC	CAWDTSNSYEQYF
TRBJ2-2	NA	TRBD2	TRBV5-1	TGCGCCAGCAGCTCACGGCCGGGACTAGCTGGCGGGGAGCTGTTTTTT	CASSSRPGLAGGELFF
TRBJ2-2	few	NA	TRBV19	TGTGCCAGTAACAAGAGGACCGGGGAGCTGTTTTTT	CASNKRTGELFF
TRBJ1-2	NA	TRBD1	TRBV28	TGTGCCAGCAGCACGACAGGGAGCGGCTATGGCTACACCTTC	CASSTTGSGYGYTF
TRBJ2-7	NA	TRBD1	TRBV4-2	TGTGCCAGCAGCCTAGAACAGGGGAGTCTGAACTACGAGCAGTACTTC	CASSLEQGSLNYEQYF
TRBJ1-2	NA	TRBD1	TRBV30	TGTGCCTGGAGTGTAATGAGGACAGGGTGGGGAGGCTACACCTTC	CAWSVMRTGWGGYTF
TRBJ2-7	once	TRBD2	TRBV7-2	TGTGCCAGCAGCTCCAGCGGGAGGGCCTCCGGAGAGCAGTACTTC	CASSSSGRASGEQYF
TRBJ1-2	NA	NA	TRBV3-1/TRBV3-2	TGTGCCAGCAGCCCCTTCTTTTCCGGACAGCACTATGGCTACACCTTC	CASSPFFSGQHYGYTF
TRBJ1-5	NA	NA	TRBV6-5	TGTGCCAGCAGGGAGGGAATTGGAAATCAGCCCCAGCATTTT	CASREGIGNQPQHF
TRBJ2-2	NA	NA	TRBV9	TGTGCCAGCAGCGTAGCTACTTCGGGTAGCGGGAACACCGGGGAGCTGTTTTTT	CASSVATSGSGNTGELFF
TRBJ1-4	NA	TRBD1	TRBV5-6	TGTGCCAGCAGCTTGGCCGAACAGGGGGCGGGAAAACTGTTTTTT	CASSLAEQGAGKLFF
TRBJ1-5	few	TRBD1	TRBV28	TGTGCCAGCAGACCGGGGACAGGGTCCTCGCCCCAGCATTTT	CASRPGTGSSPQHF
TRBJ1-2	NA	TRBD1	TRBV7-9	TGTGCCAGCAGCCGTAGGGACAGTTCTAACTATGGCTACACCTTC	CASSRRDSSNYGYTF
TRBJ2-1	NA	NA	TRBV19	TGTGCCAGTACAACAGGGAAGTCCTACAATGAGCAGTTCTTC	CASTTGKSYNEQFF
TRBJ2-1	NA	NA	TRBV5-1	TGCGCCAGCGTACGGGGAAATGAGCAGTTCTTC	CASVRGNEQFF
TRBJ1-5	NA	NA	TRBV18	TGTGCCAGCTCACCTTTTACAGTATCCCCCGATCAGCCCCAGCATTTT	CASSPFTVSPDQPQHF
TRBJ2-7	NA	NA	TRBV10-3	TGTGCCATCAGAACGGACAGCTACGAGCAGTACTTC	CAIRTDSYEQYF
TRBJ1-4	few	TRBD1	TRBV6-5	TGTGCCAGCAGTTACTCTGGACAGGGTGTGGAAAAACTGTTTTTT	CASSYSGQGVEKLFF
TRBJ1-1	NA	NA	TRBV27	TGTGCCAGCCAGCGGCGGGTCCACGCCGACACTGAAGCTTTCTTT	CASQRRVHADTEAFF
TRBJ2-1	once	TRBD2	TRBV4-1	TGCGCCAGCAGCCCAGAGAGACTAGCGGGCCTTAGGGCAGCCTCCTACAATGAGCAGTTCTTC	CASSPERLAGLRAASYNEQFF
TRBJ1-2	NA	TRBD1	TRBV11-2	TGTGCCAGCAGCGCCAACCAGGGGGGAAACTATGGCTACACCTTC	CASSANQGGNYGYTF
TRBJ2-1	NA	TRBD1	TRBV28	TGTGCCAGCAGTTTGTGGACAGGTGGGGTTTTCGATGAGCAGTTCTTC	CASSLWTGGVFDEQFF
TRBJ2-2	few	NA	TRBV24-1	TGTGCCACCAGTGATTCGGGGAGGCAGGTTGACACCGGGGAGCTGTTTTTT	CATSDSGRQVDTGELFF
TRBJ2-7	NA	TRBD1	TRBV30	TGTGCCTGGAGTACGGGACAGGGGGTCAACGAGCAGTACTTC	CAWSTGQGVNEQYF
TRBJ2-3	NA	NA	TRBV2	TGTGCCAGCAGTGATTCAGTTACGCAGTATTTT	CASSDSVTQYF
TRBJ1-6	NA	TRBD1	TRBV2	TGTGCCAGCAGTGTAGGGACAGGGACCCTATCACCCCTCCACTTT	CASSVGTGTLSPLHF
TRBJ1-4	NA	TRBD1	TRBV10-1	TGCGCCAGCAGTGCGAGGACAGGCGGAAATGAAAAACTGTTTTTT	CASSARTGGNEKLFF
TRBJ1-1	many	TRBD1	TRBV3-1/TRBV3-2	TGTGCCAGCAGGCAACGACAGGGGAAGAACACTGAAGCTTTCTTT	CASRQRQGKNTEAFF
TRBJ1-2	NA	TRBD1	TRBV7-9	TGTGCCAGCAGCTCGACAGGGGATTTTAACTATGGCTACACCTTC	CASSSTGDFNYGYTF
TRBJ1-1	NA	TRBD1	TRBV7-9	TGTGCCAGCAGCTTAGCAGAAGGGACAGTGTTGGCTTTCTTT	CASSLAEGTVLAFF
TRBJ1-1	NA	NA	TRBV12-3/TRBV12-4	TGTGCCAGCAGTAGGGAGGGGAACACTGAAGCTTTCTTT	CASSREGNTEAFF
TRBJ2-1	NA	TRBD1	TRBV9	TGTGCCAGCAGCGTAAACACACAGGGGGTTCACGAGCAGTTCTTC	CASSVNTQGVHEQFF
TRBJ1-1	NA	TRBD1	TRBV19	TGTGCCAGTAGTACAAGGACAGGGAGCATGAACACTGAAGCTTTCTTT	CASSTRTGSMNTEAFF
TRBJ1-1	NA	NA	TRBV6-5	TGTGCCAGCAGTTACTGGGCCGGGAACACTGAAGCTTTCTTT	CASSYWAGNTEAFF
TRBJ2-1	NA	TRBD2	TRBV7-3	TGTGCCAGCAGCTCGATAGCGGGAGAAATCAATGAGCAGTTCTTC	CASSSIAGEINEQFF
TRBJ1-4	NA	NA	TRBV5-1	TGCGCCAGCAGCTTGGCCGGAGAGGAACTGTTTTTT	CASSLAGEELFF
TRBJ2-3	NA	TRBD1	TRBV9	TGTGCCAGCAGCTCGGGACAGATTAGCACAGATACGCAGTATTTT	CASSSGQISTDTQYF
TRBJ2-2	NA	NA	TRBV5-1	TGCGCCTCGGGTAGCGGGAACACCGGGGAGCTGTTTTTT	CASGSGNTGELFF
TRBJ1-4	few	NA	TRBV15	TGTGCCACCAGCAGTACAGGGTCAACTAATGAAAAACTGTTTTTT	CATSSTGSTNEKLFF